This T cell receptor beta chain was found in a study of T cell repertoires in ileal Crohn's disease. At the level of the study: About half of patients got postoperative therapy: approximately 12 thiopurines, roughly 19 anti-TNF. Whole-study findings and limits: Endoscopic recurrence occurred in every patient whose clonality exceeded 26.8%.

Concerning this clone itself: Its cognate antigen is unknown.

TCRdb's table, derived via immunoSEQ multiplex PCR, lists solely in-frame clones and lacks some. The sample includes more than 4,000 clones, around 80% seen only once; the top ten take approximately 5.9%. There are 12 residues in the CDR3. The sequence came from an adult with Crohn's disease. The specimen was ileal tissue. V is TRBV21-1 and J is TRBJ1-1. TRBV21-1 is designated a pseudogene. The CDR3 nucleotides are TGTGCCAGCAGCAAAGTAACTCCGCAAGCTTTCTTT. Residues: CASSKVTPQAFF.